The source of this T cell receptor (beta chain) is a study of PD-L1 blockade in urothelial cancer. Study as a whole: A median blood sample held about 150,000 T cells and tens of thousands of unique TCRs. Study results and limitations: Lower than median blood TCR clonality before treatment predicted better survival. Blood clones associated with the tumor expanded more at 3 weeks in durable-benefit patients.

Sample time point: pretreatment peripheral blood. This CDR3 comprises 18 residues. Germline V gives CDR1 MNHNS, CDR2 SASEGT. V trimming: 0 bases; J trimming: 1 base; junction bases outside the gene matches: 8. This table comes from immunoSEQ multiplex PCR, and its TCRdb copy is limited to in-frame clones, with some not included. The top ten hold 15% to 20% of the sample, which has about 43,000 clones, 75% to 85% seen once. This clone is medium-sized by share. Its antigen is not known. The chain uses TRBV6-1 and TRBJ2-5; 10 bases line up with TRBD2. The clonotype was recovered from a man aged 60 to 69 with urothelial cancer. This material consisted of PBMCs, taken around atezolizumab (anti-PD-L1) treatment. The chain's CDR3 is CASSEALAGSAGQETQYF. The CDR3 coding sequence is TGTGCCAGCAGTGAAGCACTAGCGGGAAGCGCAGGCCAAGAGACCCAGTACTTC.